The 11 T cell receptor beta chains reported below all come from one sample, sequenced in a study of beta chain features in type 1 diabetes. These receptors are not linked to any known antigen. Isolated RNA was reverse transcribed in full, so expressed TCRB transcripts were sequenced. Using immunoSEQ multiplex PCR, the repertoire was profiled, and TCRdb retains in-frame clones only, with some absent. The table has hundreds of thousands of clones, about an eighth seen once. The study's findings and limits: The study found moderately but significantly shorter TCRB CDR3s in all four CD4+ subsets of Type 1 diabetes patients.

Source material: naive CD4+ T cells from blood. Receptor source: a man between 18 and 29 years old with type 1 diabetes.

This clone has more than one count but fewer than ten. This rearrangement joins TRBV29-1 to TRBJ2-5; D gene ambiguous. Germline CDR1 SQVTM, CDR2 ANQGSEA. The ends were cut back, 1 base at V and 1 base at J, with 4 bases in the middle. The CDR3 covers 12 residues. Here the CDR3 reads CSVEVTQETQYF. In DNA form, the CDR3 reads TGCAGCGTTGAAGTCACCCAAGAGACCCAGTACTTC. Filled out from reference TRBV29-1 and TRBJ2-5, the complete variable domain reads SAVISQKPSRDICQRGTSLTIQCQVDSQVTMMFWYRQQPGQSLTLIATANQGSEATYESGFVIDKFPISRPNLTFSTLTVSNMSPEDSSIYLCSVEVTQETQYFGPGTRLLVL.

The chain links TRBV9 to TRBJ1-6; D is perhaps TRBD1 (6 bases). V lost 3 bases and J lost 7, with 17 bases in between. Germline-derived CDR1 and CDR2 are SGDLS and YYNGEE. CDR3 size: 16 residues. In nucleotides, the CDR3 is TGTGCCAGCAGCGCCCATCCGGGACACCAAAATTCACCCCTCCACTTT. Protein: CASSAHPGHQNSPLHF.

This sequence joins TRBV2 and TRBJ2-7; TRBD1 matches at 7 bases. The trim removed 4 bases at V and 2 bases at J, leaving 5 bases unmatched. Germline lookup yields CDR1 SNHLY and CDR2 FYNNEI. This CDR3 is 14 amino acids long. The CDR3 loop reads CASSARTGTYEQYF. CDR3 coding DNA: TGTGCCAGCAGTGCGCGGACAGGTACCTACGAGCAGTACTTC.

V and J are TRBV5-1 and TRBJ2-7; 10 nucleotides match TRBD2. After removal of 2 bases from V and 4 bases from J, the junction contained 6 bases not matched to a gene. The V gene's germline CDR1 is SGHRS and CDR2 YFSETQ. The CDR3 loop spans 15 amino acids. The CDR3 DNA is TGCGCCAGCAGCTTCACGGCTAGCGGGAGTTACGAGCAGTACTTC. Protein sequence: CASSFTASGSYEQYF.

The chain joins TRBV5-6 to TRBJ2-5; 8 bases agree with TRBD2. Germline values: CDR1 SGHDT, CDR2 YYEEEE. The CDR3 contains 15 residues. V lost 2 bases, J lost 5 bases, and 8 bases stayed unmatched. CDR3 region: CASSFLAGGRETQYF. CDR3 bases: TGTGCCAGCAGCTTTCTTGCGGGGGGCCGTGAGACCCAGTACTTC.

This clone was picked up a small number of times. The CDR3 nucleotides are TGTGCCAGCTCACCCAACAGCGATGGCACCGGGGAGCTGTTTTTT. Protein sequence: CASSPNSDGTGELFF. The chain joins TRBV18 to TRBJ2-2; D uncertain. The length of the CDR3 is 15 residues. Germline V gene data show CDR1 as KGHSH and CDR2 as LQKENI. V was cut by 3 bases and J by 4 bases, with 12 bases left in between.

The chain is built from TRBV10-3 and TRBJ2-7, with D possibly being TRBD1 or TRBD2 (5 bases each). The CDR3 sequence is 14 residues long. Germline loops: CDR1 ENHRY, CDR2 SYGVKD. With 6 bases removed from V and 1 base from J, the gap between germline ends came to 13 bases. The CDR3 region is CAISYRDPSYEQYF. DNA of the CDR3: TGTGCCATCAGCTACCGGGACCCTTCCTACGAGCAGTACTTC.

This clone has more than one count but fewer than ten. This CDR3 reads CAWGTLMDYEQYF. The DNA of the CDR3 is TGTGCCTGGGGGACCTTGATGGACTACGAGCAGTACTTC. The V gene is TRBV30, the J gene TRBJ2-5; D tentatively reads TRBD1 or TRBD2 (5 bases each). Matching the DNA end better, TRBJ2-7 makes the J call doubtful. Per the germline V gene, CDR1 is GTSNPN and CDR2 is SVGIG (reference sequence). There are 13 residues in the CDR3.

The CDR3 is CSGTGQGPYEQYF. The CDR3 DNA reads TGCAGCGGGACGGGACAGGGGCCCTACGAGCAGTACTTC. The chain combines TRBV29-1 with TRBJ2-7, with 10 bases matching TRBD1. Germline V CDR1 and CDR2: SQVTM, ANQGSEA. The CDR3 loop spans 13 amino acids. The trim removed 7 bases at V and 2 bases at J, leaving 5 bases unmatched.

Points on this clone: Distinct nucleotide sequences in the sample also encode this CDR3. V gene TRBV6-5 combines with J gene TRBJ1-6; D gene ambiguous. Germline V gene sequence: CDR1 MNHEY, CDR2 SVGAGI. This CDR3 has 12 amino acids. The V end lost 5 bases, the J end lost 7 bases, and 6 bases lay between the germline ends. The CDR3 region has the DNA TGTGCCAGCAGTCCTTCAAATTCACCCCTCCACTTT. Encoded protein: CASSPSNSPLHF.

The chain has TRBV11-1 and TRBJ1-1; 11 bases match TRBD1. CDR1 and CDR2 (germline): SGHAT, FQDESV (reference sequence). Trimming cost V 5 bases and J 3 bases; bases outside gene matches: 5. This CDR3 comprises 15 residues. The DNA for the CDR3 is TGTGCCAGCAGCACAGGACAGGGGGCGGACACTGAAGCTTTCTTT. Its protein is CASSTGQGADTEAFF.